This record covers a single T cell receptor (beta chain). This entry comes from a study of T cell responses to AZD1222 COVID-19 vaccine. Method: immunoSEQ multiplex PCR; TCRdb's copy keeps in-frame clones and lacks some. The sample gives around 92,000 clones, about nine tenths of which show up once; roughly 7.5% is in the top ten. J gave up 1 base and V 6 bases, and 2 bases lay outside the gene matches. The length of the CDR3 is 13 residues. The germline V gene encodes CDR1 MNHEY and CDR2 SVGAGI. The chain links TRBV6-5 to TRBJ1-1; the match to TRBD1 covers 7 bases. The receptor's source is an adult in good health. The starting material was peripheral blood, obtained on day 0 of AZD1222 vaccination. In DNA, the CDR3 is TGTGCCAGCAGCAGACAGGGGAACACTGAAGCTTTCTTT. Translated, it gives CASSRQGNTEAFF.